The clone carrying this T cell receptor (beta chain) was seen ten or more times. Its cognate antigen is unknown. The V end lost 7 bases, the J end lost 0 bases, and 12 bases lay between the germline ends. The CDR3 is 13 residues long. Germline lookup yields CDR1 SQVTM and CDR2 ANQGSEA. It was with a sample-barcoded 5' primer and a J-beta primer mix that a second PCR of roughly 7 to 12 cycles was run. Template switching added a 12-random-nucleotide identifier to every cDNA molecule. Each CDR3 protein is one row after TCRdb ran MiXCR on the 5' RACE reads. The sample has about 720,000 distinct CDR3 sequences, roughly 20% seen once; the top ten hold around 22%. The record originates from a study of blood T cells in healthy people across ages. Study information: Template switching retrieved approximately one barcoded beta molecule for each two T cells.

General study results and limits: For the donors, CMV status was unknown and possibly confounded expanded clonotype changes.

The individuals who served as donors were healthy Caucasians living in Russia, aged roughly 6 to 100. The sequence was collected from a man aged 70 or older in good health. Sequencing was performed on blood. This sequence joins TRBV29-1 and TRBJ1-2, with D perhaps matching TRBD1 (5 bases). CDR3 in DNA: TGCAGCGCCCTGACAGTGACTAACTATGGCTACACCTTC. Its protein product is CSALTVTNYGYTF.